The clone carrying this T cell receptor beta chain appeared many times. Its specificity is unknown. MiXCR, run by TCRdb on the 5' RACE reads, gives a single entry per CDR3 protein. The sample gives about 300,000 distinct CDR3 sequences, approximately 10% of which show up once; about 3.7% is in the top ten. The source of the sample is a study of T cells after yellow fever vaccination. Study-wide findings and caveats: Weaker overall was a secondary response that nonetheless peaked faster, on day 5 versus 15.

The receptor's source is a man aged 18 to 29 who received the YFV17D yellow fever vaccine. The sequencing here drew on CD4+ T cells sorted from PBMCs, taken 5 days after the yellow fever booster vaccination.

The DNA for the CDR3 is TGTGCCAGCAGCGTAGGGAAGGCCTATAATTCACCCCTCCACTTT. Translating gives CASSVGKAYNSPLHF. This chain connects TRBV9 to TRBJ1-6; D is unresolved. This CDR3 has 15 residues. The germline V and J ends were trimmed by 0 bases and 2 bases, with 6 bases remaining between them. CDR1 is SGDLS and CDR2 is YYNGEE in the germline V gene. The full variable domain, in which reference TRBV9 and TRBJ1-6 provide the parts outside the CDR3, is DSGVTQTPKHLITATGQRVTLRCSPRSGDLSVYWYQQSLDQGLQFLIQYYNGEERAKGNILERFSAQQFPDLHSELNLSSLELGDSALYFCASSVGKAYNSPLHFGNGTRLTVT.